Below are 18 T cell receptor beta chains sequenced from a single sample in a study of cytomegalovirus exposure and HLA in healthy donors. Primers: 60 Vbeta forward and 13 Jbeta reverse. Repertoires were generated with immunoSEQ multiplex PCR, while TCRdb's copy carries only in-frame clones and drops some. The repertoire holds around 160,000 clones, with about 72% as singletons. The sequenced material came from PBMCs. The receptors stem from a male donor in good health and CMV-seronegative.

J is TRBJ2-2 and V is TRBV10-3, with D maybe TRBD1 (6 bases). This CDR3 has 16 amino acids. V lost 5 bases to trimming and J lost 0 bases, with 13 bases between them. The germline gives CDR1 ENHRY, CDR2 SYGVKD. This chain's CDR3 is CAISYRATANTGELFF. CDR3 nucleotide sequence: TGTGCCATCAGTTACAGGGCCACGGCGAACACCGGGGAGCTGTTTTTT.

The J gene is TRBJ1-4, the V gene TRBV4-2, with 9 positions matching TRBD1. Germline CDR1 is LGHNA and CDR2 is YNFKEQ. J was trimmed by 4 bases and V by 4 bases; bases with no gene match: 16. The CDR3 contains 19 residues. CDR3 amino acids: CASSLEGTGPPENNEKLFF. The CDR3 DNA sequence: TGTGCCAGCAGCCTAGAGGGGACAGGGCCTCCAGAAAATAATGAAAAACTGTTTTTT.

This clone has a handful of counts. This CDR3 is CASSFARGNPNYGYTF. The CDR3 region has the DNA TGTGCCAGCAGTTTCGCTAGAGGGAACCCCAACTATGGCTACACCTTC. The chain links TRBV7-9 to TRBJ1-2; D gene unclear. V was cut by 6 bases and J by 2 bases, with 19 bases left in between. CDR1 and CDR2 from the germline V gene are SEHNR and FQNEAQ (reference sequence). The CDR3 sequence is 16 residues long.

J is TRBJ1-1 and V is TRBV13; D not resolved. The CDR3 extends over 15 amino acids. Looked up from germline, CDR1 is PRHDT and CDR2 is FYEKMQ (reference sequence). V shed 5 bases and J shed 4 bases, with 17 bases lying between them. CDR3 bases: TGTGCCAGCAGCCTGCAGGTCTTTGCGGGCACTGAAGCTTTCTTT. Its protein is CASSLQVFAGTEAFF. The variable domain in full, completed from reference TRBV13 and TRBJ1-1, reads AAGVIQSPRHLIKEKRETATLKCYPIPRHDTVYWYQQGPGQDPQFLISFYEKMQSDKGSIPDRFSAQQFSDYHSELNMSSLELGDSALYFCASSLQVFAGTEAFFGQGTRLTVV.

In this sample, this clone turned up once. This sequence joins TRBV6-4 and TRBJ1-2, with D perhaps TRBD1 (6 bases). The ends were cut back, 3 bases at V and 4 bases at J, with 15 bases in the middle. Germline CDR1 and CDR2: MRHNA and SNTAGT. The CDR3 is 15 residues long. The CDR3 loop reads CASSESGGAGYGYTF. The CDR3, as DNA: TGTGCCAGCAGTGAGTCGGGGGGCGCCGGCTATGGCTACACCTTC.

The chain is built from TRBV7-3 and TRBJ2-3, with 7 bases that match TRBD2. V was clipped by 5 bases and J by 3 bases; unmatched bases: 8. The germline V gene has CDR1 SGHTA and CDR2 FQGTGA. The CDR3 has 15 amino acids. The CDR3 loop reads CASSPLAGATDTQYF. The CDR3 nucleotides are TGTGCCAGCAGCCCCCTGGCGGGAGCGACAGATACGCAGTATTTT.

This clone showed up just once. J is TRBJ1-5 and V is TRBV6-6, with 10 positions matching TRBD1. This CDR3 is 14 amino acids long. The germline V gene has CDR1 MNHNY and CDR2 SVGAGI (reference sequence). Trimming removed 8 bases from V and 2 bases from J; junction bases left unmatched: 3. The CDR3: CASRTGGGNQPQHF. CDR3 sequence (DNA): TGTGCCAGCCGGACAGGGGGAGGCAATCAGCCCCAGCATTTT.

The chain employs TRBV11-2 and TRBJ2-5, with 10 bases that match TRBD2. Trimming took 4 bases from V and 3 from J; bases not matched to a gene: 2. The CDR3 covers 14 residues. The germline CDR1 and CDR2 sequences are SGHAT and FQNNGV. The CDR3 DNA is TGTGCCAGCAGCTACGGACTAGCGGAAGAGACCCAGTACTTC. It encodes CASSYGLAEETQYF.

This sequence joins TRBV28 and TRBJ2-2; no firm D call. The germline V gene encodes CDR1 MDHEN and CDR2 SYDVKM. V was pared by 3 bases and J by 1 base, with 9 bases between. The CDR3 has 15 residues. In DNA form, the CDR3 reads TGTGCCAGCAGTTTCTTTCCGGGGAACACCGGGGAGCTGTTTTTT. It yields the protein CASSFFPGNTGELFF.

The chain has TRBV29-1 and TRBJ1-2; D not certain. The germline CDR1 and CDR2 sequences are SQVTM and ANQGSEA. The ends were cut back, 1 base at V and 2 bases at J, with 14 bases in the middle. This CDR3 is 15 amino acids long. The CDR3 protein is CSVEVAAALNYGYTF. CDR3 bases: TGCAGCGTTGAAGTAGCGGCAGCGCTAAACTATGGCTACACCTTC.

This clone was counted a few times. The chain links TRBV5-4 to TRBJ2-7; perhaps TRBD2 as D (7 bases). Germline-derived CDR1 and CDR2 are SGHNT and YYREEE (reference sequence). V lost 2 bases, J lost 3 bases, and 15 bases lay in between. This CDR3 comprises 15 residues. For the CDR3, the DNA is TGTGCCAGCAGCTTTGGGGGCGGGAGTTTCTACGAGCAGTACTTC. Translated: CASSFGGGSFYEQYF.

Concerning this clone itself: This specimen includes other DNA sequences encoding the same CDR3. The CDR3 nucleotides are TGTGCCAGCAGCGTAGGAGGGTACGGCTACACCTTC. Protein sequence: CASSVGGYGYTF. The chain uses TRBV9 and TRBJ1-2; no clear D. Deletions cut 0 bases from V and 8 bases from J, with 8 bases between. The CDR3 length is 12 residues. CDR1 is SGDLS and CDR2 is YYNGEE in the germline V gene.

This clone was seen only a few times. The V and J genes are TRBV25-1 and TRBJ1-3; tentative D call: TRBD1 (5 bases). This CDR3 is built from 16 residues. V was shortened by 1 base and J by 0 bases, with 10 bases between the two germline ends. The germline V gene encodes CDR1 MGHDK and CDR2 SYGVNS. The CDR3 region is CASSEWRGSSGNTIYF. CDR3 nucleotide sequence: TGTGCCAGCAGTGAATGGAGGGGTAGCTCTGGAAACACCATATATTTT.

The chain recombines TRBV27 with TRBJ2-7; 11 bases agree with TRBD2. With V trimmed by 4 bases and J by 0 bases, 5 bases remained unmatched. The CDR3 has 16 residues. The germline V gene has CDR1 MNHEY and CDR2 SMNVEV (reference sequence). The chain's CDR3 is CASSSFTSGGSYEQYF. The CDR3 bases are TGTGCCAGCAGTTCCTTTACTAGCGGGGGCTCCTACGAGCAGTACTTC.

This clone is a singleton in its sample. The chain has TRBV7-2 and TRBJ2-7; 7 bases fit TRBD2. The CDR3 spans 14 residues. Germline values: CDR1 SGHTA, CDR2 FQGNSA. V dropped 2 bases and J dropped 5; count of bases not matched to a gene: 6. The CDR3 protein is CASSLWGGSDEQYF. Here the CDR3 DNA reads TGTGCCAGCAGCTTATGGGGCGGGAGCGACGAGCAGTACTTC.

The chain employs TRBV5-1 and TRBJ2-7; no reliable D call. The CDR3 is made up of 14 amino acids. The V end lost 0 bases, the J end lost 0 bases, and 7 bases lay between the germline ends. Germline CDR1 reads SGHRS; CDR2 reads YFSETQ. CDR3 DNA: TGCGCCAGCAGCTTGGACAGTGTCTCCTACGAGCAGTACTTC. Residues: CASSLDSVSYEQYF.

The gene calls are TRBV7-3 and TRBJ2-7, with D unresolved. Germline CDR1 and CDR2: SGHTA and FQGTGA. This CDR3 spans 13 amino acids. The V and J ends lost 5 bases and 5 bases respectively, with 13 bases between them. CDR3 DNA: TGTGCCAGCAGCGGCTCCCCGCCTCACGAGCAGTACTTC. Its translation: CASSGSPPHEQYF.

The chain carries TRBV29-1 and TRBJ1-2; D call uncertain. The V end lost 3 bases, the J end lost 6 bases, and 11 bases lay between the germline ends. From germline, CDR1 is SQVTM and CDR2 ANQGSEA. This CDR3 has 12 residues. CDR3 in amino acids: CSVDWGADGYTF. The CDR3 DNA reads TGCAGCGTTGATTGGGGAGCGGATGGCTACACCTTC.